This entry features one T cell receptor (beta chain) sequence. The sample originates from a study of CD8+CD57+ T cells in acquired aplastic anemia. Per the germline V gene, CDR1 is SQVTM and CDR2 is ANQGSEA. The V and J ends lost 1 base and 1 base, in that order; junction bases with no gene match: 8. The CDR3 is 16 amino acids. Genomic DNA provided the template from which TCR beta VDJ and CDR3 profiles were obtained. TCRdb passed the reads through MiXCR, listing each CDR3 protein once. This table holds 200,000 to 250,000 distinct CDR3 sequences, 65% found once. An expansion of CD8+CD57+ cells by flow cytometry had been shown in patients chosen for sequencing. Severe acquired aplastic anemia was the diagnosis recorded for all patients.

This chain joins TRBV29-1 and TRBJ2-3; 7 nucleotides agree with TRBD1. Sequencing was done on a sample of sorted CD4+, CD8+, or CD8+CD57+ T cells (not recorded which) from PBMCs. This receptor was taken from a human donor with aplastic anemia. CDR3 bases: TGCAGCGTTGAAGCGACAGGGTCGGGTCGCACAGATACGCAGTATTTT. Its protein is CSVEATGSGRTDTQYF.